Below, 30 T cell receptor beta chains from the same sample are listed, as sequenced in a study of cytomegalovirus exposure and HLA in healthy donors. The study ran its PCR with 60 Vbeta and 13 Jbeta primers. The table came from immunoSEQ multiplex PCR; TCRdb's copy has only in-frame clones and leaves some out. The sample has about 300,000 clones, roughly 90% seen once; the top ten hold roughly 4%. Source material: PBMCs. Source of these receptors: a man between 35 and 55 years old in good health and CMV-seropositive.

J is TRBJ1-2 and V is TRBV27; 12 positions match TRBD1. The CDR3 consists of 16 residues. V lost 5 bases to trimming and J lost 4 bases; unmatched junction nucleotides: 8. Germline V gene sequence: CDR1 MNHEY, CDR2 SMNVEV (reference sequence). CDR3 sequence (DNA): TGTGCCAGCAGTAGCTCCGGGACAGGGGGCGCCTATGGCTACACCTTC. It encodes CASSSSGTGGAYGYTF.

V gene TRBV18 combines with J gene TRBJ2-1; 13 bases agree with TRBD2. Germline V gives CDR1 KGHSH, CDR2 LQKENI. Unmatched junction bases numbered 12, after V lost 2 bases and J lost 8 bases. The CDR3 loop spans 18 amino acids. CDR3 sequence reads: CASSPSKGLAGRRYEQFF. CDR3 DNA sequence: TGTGCCAGCTCACCATCTAAGGGACTAGCGGGGAGGAGGTATGAGCAGTTCTTC.

The chain combines TRBV28 with TRBJ2-5, with a weak D call TRBD1 (5 bases). Trimming removed 5 bases from V and 7 bases from J, with 17 bases in between. CDR3 length: 14 amino acids. CDR1 is MDHEN, CDR2 SYDVKM, per germline. CDR3 sequence: CASSPERGKVTQYF. The CDR3 DNA sequence: TGTGCCAGCAGTCCCGAAAGGGGCAAGGTGACCCAGTACTTC. The whole variable domain, filled in from reference TRBV28 and TRBJ2-5, reads DVKVTQSSRYLVKRTGEKVFLECVQDMDHENMFWYRQDPGLGLRLIYFSYDVKMKEKGDIPEGYSVSREKKERFSLILESASTNQTSMYLCASSPERGKVTQYFGPGTRLLVL.

V is TRBV11-2 and J is TRBJ2-1; 8 nucleotides line up with TRBD1. Per germline, CDR1 SGHAT and CDR2 FQNNGV. V shed 4 bases and J 15 bases; nucleotides not matched to a gene: 8. This CDR3 region has 12 residues. As DNA, the CDR3 is TGTGCCAGCAGCTCAGAGGACAGGGCTCGGTTCTTC. It encodes CASSSEDRARFF.

V gene TRBV4-1 combines with J gene TRBJ2-3; a possible D gene is TRBD2 (6 bases). V lost 0 bases and J lost 8, with 12 bases in between. The CDR3 runs 14 residues. Germline assignment: CDR1 MGHRA and CDR2 YSYEKL. The CDR3 sequence: CASSQDRGLLTQYF. For the CDR3, the DNA is TGCGCCAGCAGCCAAGATCGGGGACTTCTTACGCAGTATTTT.

With regard to this clone: Germline and junction disagree at one end, which may indicate a read error. The chain uses TRBV6-6 and TRBJ2-1; 7 bases align to TRBD1. This CDR3 has 16 residues. The germline V gene has CDR1 MNHNY and CDR2 SVGAGI (reference sequence). The chain's CDR3 is CASSNSDRFGSNEQFF. The CDR3 DNA reads TGTGCCAGCAGTAACTCGGACAGGTTTGGGTCTAATGAGCAGTTCTTC.

The rearrangement uses TRBV2 and TRBJ2-7, with TRBD2 identical over 7 bases. The length of the CDR3 is 13 residues. With V trimmed by 8 bases and J by 2 bases, 6 bases remained unmatched. Germline V gene data show CDR1 as SNHLY and CDR2 as FYNNEI. CDR3 nucleotides: TGTGCCAGCGGCGGACTAGATACCTACGAGCAGTACTTC. Translation gives CASGGLDTYEQYF.

The V gene is TRBV28, the J gene TRBJ2-4; a possible D gene is TRBD2 (7 bases). The germline V and J ends were trimmed by 2 bases and 8 bases, with 16 bases remaining between them. The CDR3 covers 15 residues. CDR1 and CDR2 from the germline V gene are MDHEN and SYDVKM. Here the CDR3 reads CASSLGGGARDIQYF. CDR3 bases: TGTGCCAGCAGTTTAGGGGGGGGCGCCAGGGACATTCAGTACTTC. Filled out from reference TRBV28 and TRBJ2-4, the complete variable domain reads DVKVTQSSRYLVKRTGEKVFLECVQDMDHENMFWYRQDPGLGLRLIYFSYDVKMKEKGDIPEGYSVSREKKERFSLILESASTNQTSMYLCASSLGGGARDIQYFGAGTRLSVL.

J is TRBJ2-2 and V is TRBV6-4, with 8 bases lining up with TRBD1. The CDR3 consists of 16 residues. The V segment lost 3 bases and the J segment 4 bases; nucleotides outside the gene matches: 7. Germline V gene sequence: CDR1 MRHNA, CDR2 SNTAGT. The CDR3 here is CASSEQGADPTGELFF. In nucleotides, the CDR3 is TGTGCCAGCAGTGAGCAGGGGGCCGATCCCACCGGGGAGCTGTTTTTT.

This rearrangement joins TRBV5-5 to TRBJ2-7; a weak D match, TRBD2 (6 bases). Germline CDR1 and CDR2: SGHKS and YYEKEE (reference sequence). Trimming removed 4 bases from V and 6 bases from J, with 20 bases in between. This CDR3 contains 15 residues. CDR3 sequence (DNA): TGTGCCAGCAGCCCTATTTCGGCGGGGATCCCCGAGCAGTACTTC. This sequence encodes CASSPISAGIPEQYF. The full variable domain, its missing parts supplied by reference TRBV5-5 and TRBJ2-7, is DAGVTQSPTHLIKTRGQQVTLRCSPISGHKSVSWYQQVLGQGPQFIFQYYEKEERGRGNFPDRFSARQFPNYSSELNVNALLLGDSALYLCASSPISAGIPEQYFGPGTRLTVT.

The rearrangement links TRBV7-9 to TRBJ2-1; 7 bases match TRBD2. The germline CDR1 and CDR2 sequences are SEHNR and FQNEAQ (reference sequence). CDR3 length: 15 residues. Trimming took 2 bases from V and 4 from J; bases not matched to a gene: 5. The CDR3 here is CASSLNSGPYNEQFF. CDR3 in DNA: TGTGCCAGCAGCTTAAATAGCGGGCCTTACAATGAGCAGTTCTTC.

The V gene is TRBV2, the J gene TRBJ1-2, with D possibly being TRBD1 (6 bases). Looked up from germline, CDR1 is SNHLY and CDR2 is FYNNEI. Trimming shortened V by 7 bases and J by 8 bases, and 20 bases separated the two germline ends. CDR3 size: 14 residues. Here the CDR3 reads CASTPEWVGGGYTF. The CDR3 DNA is TGTGCCAGCACCCCTGAATGGGTAGGGGGAGGCTACACCTTC. Full variable domain (remainder filled in from reference TRBV2 and TRBJ1-2): EPEVTQTPSHQVTQMGQEVILRCVPISNHLYFYWYRQILGQKVEFLVSFYNNEISEKSEIFDDQFSVERPDGSNFTLKIRSTKLEDSAMYFCASTPEWVGGGYTFGSGTRLTVV.

CDR3 in DNA: TGTGCCAGCAGCCGGACAGGGAAGGAGACCCAGTACTTC. Its protein product is CASSRTGKETQYF. V is TRBV7-9 and J is TRBJ2-5, with 8 nucleotides matching TRBD1. Germline V gives CDR1 SEHNR, CDR2 FQNEAQ (reference sequence). The CDR3 is 13 residues long. Losses at the gene ends were 5 bases for V and 5 bases for J; bases not matched to a gene: 4. Variable domain in full (rest from reference TRBV7-9 and TRBJ2-5): DTGVSQNPRHKITKRGQNVTFRCDPISEHNRLYWYRQTLGQGPEFLTYFQNEAQLEKSRLLSDRFSAERPKGSFSTLEIQRTEQGDSAMYLCASSRTGKETQYFGPGTRLLVL.

The V gene is TRBV29-1, the J gene TRBJ2-7; possibly TRBD2 for D (5 bases). Germline values: CDR1 SQVTM, CDR2 ANQGSEA. Trimming took 1 base from V and 0 from J, leaving 13 bases between them. The CDR3 has 15 residues. In DNA, the CDR3 is TGCAGCGTTGAAGCCCAGATAGAGGGCTCCTACGAGCAGTACTTC. It encodes CSVEAQIEGSYEQYF.

V and J are TRBV5-6 and TRBJ1-3, with 7 bases fitting TRBD1. The ends lost 0 bases at V and 0 bases at J; junction bases unmatched: 9. The germline V gene has CDR1 SGHDT and CDR2 YYEEEE. The CDR3 consists of 18 residues. For the CDR3, the DNA is TGTGCCAGCAGCTTGGGCTACAGGGGACCATACTCTGGAAACACCATATATTTT. Translated: CASSLGYRGPYSGNTIYF.

The count of this clone is one. This chain links TRBV27 with TRBJ2-1, with a tentative D call TRBD2 (6 bases). Trimming took 3 bases from V and 9 from J, leaving 9 bases between them. The CDR3 loop spans 12 amino acids. Germline-derived CDR1 and CDR2 are MNHEY and SMNVEV (reference sequence). The DNA for the CDR3 is TGTGCCAGCAGTTTTGCGGGGATTGAGCAGTTCTTC. Its protein product is CASSFAGIEQFF.

This clone has a single count. This chain joins TRBV21-1 and TRBJ2-7; the table calls TRBD2, which could not be checked here. TRBV21-1 is a pseudogene. This CDR3 is built from 14 residues. In DNA form, the CDR3 reads TGTGCCAGCAGCAAAGACGGTTTCCCCTACGAGCAGTACTTC. Translating it yields CASSKDGFPYEQYF.

The rearrangement links TRBV5-1 to TRBJ1-2, with 8 bases lining up with TRBD1. The CDR3 consists of 15 residues. CDR1 and CDR2 (germline): SGHRS, YFSETQ. With 0 bases clipped from V and 8 bases from J, the junction kept 9 bases outside the gene matches. CDR3 protein: CASSLAAGGKGGYTF. CDR3 coding DNA: TGCGCCAGCAGCTTGGCGGCAGGGGGCAAAGGGGGCTACACCTTC.

The gene calls are TRBV7-8 and TRBJ2-7; a possible D gene is TRBD1 (6 bases). CDR3 length equals 14 residues. V lost 5 bases and J lost 2, with 13 bases in between. From germline, CDR1 is SGHVS and CDR2 FQNEAQ. CDR3 amino acids: CASSARQVTYEQYF. CDR3 coding DNA: TGTGCCAGCAGCGCCCGACAGGTAACCTACGAGCAGTACTTC.

The chain carries TRBV29-1 and TRBJ2-7, with TRBD2 matching 13 bases. CDR1 and CDR2 (germline): SQVTM, ANQGSEA. With V trimmed by 8 bases and J by 5 bases, 12 bases remained unmatched. CDR3 length: 15 amino acids. CDR3 sequence: CSLRTSGRPRNEQYF. CDR3 nucleotide sequence: TGCAGCCTGAGGACTAGCGGGAGACCCCGGAACGAGCAGTACTTC.

This clone was counted once. The genes are TRBV25-1 and TRBJ1-5; TRBD1 matches 7 bases. The trim removed 6 bases at V and 1 base at J, leaving 0 bases unmatched. CDR3 length: 13 residues. CDR1 and CDR2 from the germline V gene are MGHDK and SYGVNS. In DNA, the CDR3 is TGTGCCAGCAGCAGGGGGAGCAATCAGCCCCAGCATTTT. Translating it yields CASSRGSNQPQHF.

The DNA of the CDR3 is TGTGCCAGTAGTGCCCGCCTGGGGACAACTAACACCGGGGAGCTGTTTTTT. It is translated as CASSARLGTTNTGELFF. The chain couples TRBV19 to TRBJ2-2; tentative D call: TRBD1 (6 bases). V lost 5 bases and J 2 bases, leaving 18 bases between the germline ends. The CDR3 length is 17 residues. Looked up from germline, CDR1 is LNHDA and CDR2 is SQIVND (reference sequence).

This clone was seen just once. The V and J genes are TRBV4-2 and TRBJ2-5; 10 nucleotides agree with TRBD2. The J segment lost 11 bases and the V segment lost 1 base, leaving 7 bases of the junction unmatched. Germline CDR1 LGHNA, CDR2 YNFKEQ. The CDR3 spans 14 residues. CDR3 nucleotide sequence: TGTGCCAGCAGCCAAGCGCGAGCGGGAGGGGAGCAGTACTTC. Amino acids: CASSQARAGGEQYF.

This chain uses TRBV30 with TRBJ1-1; a possible D gene is TRBD1 (5 bases). V lost 2 bases and J 5 bases, leaving 9 bases between the germline ends. CDR1 is GTSNPN and CDR2 is SVGIG in the germline V gene (reference sequence). The CDR3 contains 12 residues. This CDR3 is CAWSRRGTEAFF. Here the CDR3 DNA reads TGTGCCTGGAGTCGTAGGGGAACTGAAGCTTTCTTT. Based on the CDR3 plus reference TRBV30 and TRBJ1-1, the full variable domain is SQTIHQWPATLVQPVGSPLSLECTVEGTSNPNLYWYRQAAGRGLQLLFYSVGIGQISSEVPQNLSASRPQDRQFILSSKKLLLSDSGFYLCAWSRRGTEAFFGQGTRLTVV.

The V and J genes are TRBV9 and TRBJ1-1, with 10 bases fitting TRBD1. The CDR3 consists of 16 residues. CDR1 SGDLS and CDR2 YYNGEE come from the germline V gene. Trimming cost V 3 bases and J 1 base; bases outside gene matches: 6. The CDR3 loop is CASSARDRGSNTEAFF. CDR3 bases: TGTGCCAGCAGCGCCCGGGACAGGGGCTCGAACACTGAAGCTTTCTTT.

This clone was observed a handful of times. V gene TRBV9 combines with J gene TRBJ1-4, with 7 bases fitting TRBD1. The CDR3 is 16 amino acids. Germline values: CDR1 SGDLS, CDR2 YYNGEE. V dropped 4 bases and J dropped 1; count of bases not matched to a gene: 7. Here the CDR3 DNA reads TGTGCCAGCAGCTCCACAGGGGTGCTAACTAATGAAAAACTGTTTTTT. Residues: CASSSTGVLTNEKLFF.

The genes are TRBV4-3 and TRBJ2-7, with TRBD1 matching over 7 bases. V dropped 1 base and J dropped 1; count of bases not matched to a gene: 10. CDR3 size: 17 residues. Germline assignment: CDR1 LGHNA and CDR2 YSLEER. The CDR3 loop reads CASSQVIRRQGSYEQYF. The DNA for the CDR3 is TGCGCCAGCAGCCAAGTAATTCGGAGACAGGGTTCCTACGAGCAGTACTTC.

This chain uses TRBV4-1 with TRBJ2-3; D may be TRBD2 (5 bases). V was shortened by 0 bases and J by 3 bases, with 10 bases between the two germline ends. Germline CDR1 is MGHRA and CDR2 is YSYEKL. The CDR3 runs to 15 residues. The CDR3 loop reads CASSQEGGGTDTQYF. CDR3 in DNA: TGCGCCAGCAGCCAAGAAGGCGGAGGAACAGATACGCAGTATTTT.

This clone was recorded once. The V call is TRBV25-1, the J call TRBJ2-2; perhaps TRBD2 as D (5 bases). Per germline, CDR1 MGHDK and CDR2 SYGVNS. The CDR3 has 13 amino acids. V lost 6 bases, J lost 8 bases, and 13 bases lay in between. The chain's CDR3 is CASSRERAGELFF. CDR3 DNA: TGTGCCAGCAGCCGCGAGAGGGCGGGGGAGCTGTTTTTT.

This chain uses TRBV6-5 with TRBJ1-2, with 9 nucleotides matching TRBD1. Trimming removed 5 bases from V and 8 bases from J; junction bases left unmatched: 9. Germline values: CDR1 MNHEY, CDR2 SVGAGI. The CDR3 loop spans 14 amino acids. CDR3 sequence: CASSRTGQGSGYTF. In DNA, the CDR3 is TGTGCCAGCAGTCGGACGGGACAGGGAAGCGGCTACACCTTC.